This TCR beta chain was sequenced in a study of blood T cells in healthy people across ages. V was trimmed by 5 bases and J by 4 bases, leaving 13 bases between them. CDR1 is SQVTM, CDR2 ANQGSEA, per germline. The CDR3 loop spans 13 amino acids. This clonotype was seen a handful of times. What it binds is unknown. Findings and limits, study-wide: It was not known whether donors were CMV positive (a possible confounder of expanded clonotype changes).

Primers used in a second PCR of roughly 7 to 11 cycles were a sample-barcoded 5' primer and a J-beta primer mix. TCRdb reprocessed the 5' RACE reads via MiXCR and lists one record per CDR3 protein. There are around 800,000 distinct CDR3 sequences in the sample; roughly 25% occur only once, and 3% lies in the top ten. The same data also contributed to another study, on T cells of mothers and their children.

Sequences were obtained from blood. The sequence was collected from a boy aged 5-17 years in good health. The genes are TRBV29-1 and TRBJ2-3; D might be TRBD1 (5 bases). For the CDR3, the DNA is TGCAGCGTTTTCGGGCAGGGTCCAGATACGCAGTATTTT. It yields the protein CSVFGQGPDTQYF.